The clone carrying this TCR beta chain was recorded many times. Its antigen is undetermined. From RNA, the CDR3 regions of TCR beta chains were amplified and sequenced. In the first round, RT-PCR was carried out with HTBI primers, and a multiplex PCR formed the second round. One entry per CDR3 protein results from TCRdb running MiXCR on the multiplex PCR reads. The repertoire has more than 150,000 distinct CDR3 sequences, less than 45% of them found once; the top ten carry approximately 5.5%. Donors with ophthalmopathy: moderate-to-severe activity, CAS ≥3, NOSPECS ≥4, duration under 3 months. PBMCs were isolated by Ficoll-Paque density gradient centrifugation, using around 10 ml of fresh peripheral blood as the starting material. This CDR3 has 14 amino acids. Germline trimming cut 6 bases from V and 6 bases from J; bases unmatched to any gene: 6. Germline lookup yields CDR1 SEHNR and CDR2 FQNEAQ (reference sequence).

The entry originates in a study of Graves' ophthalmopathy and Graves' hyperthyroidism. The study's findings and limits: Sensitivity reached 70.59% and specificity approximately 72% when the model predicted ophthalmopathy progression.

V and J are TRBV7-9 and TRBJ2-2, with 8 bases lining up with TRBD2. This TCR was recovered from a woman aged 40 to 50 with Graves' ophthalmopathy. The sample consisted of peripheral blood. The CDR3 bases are TGTGCCAGCAGTAGCGGGAATGTCCCCGGGGAGCTGTTTTTT. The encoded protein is CASSSGNVPGELFF. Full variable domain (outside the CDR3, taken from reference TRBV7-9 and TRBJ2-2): DTGVSQNPRHKITKRGQNVTFRCDPISEHNRLYWYRQTLGQGPEFLTYFQNEAQLEKSRLLSDRFSAERPKGSFSTLEIQRTEQGDSAMYLCASSSGNVPGELFFGEGSRLTVL.